A single sample is the source of the 22 T cell receptor beta chains below, sequenced in a study of cytomegalovirus exposure and HLA in healthy donors. The PCR used 60 Vbeta and 13 Jbeta primers. Repertoires were generated with immunoSEQ multiplex PCR, while TCRdb's copy carries only in-frame clones and drops some. The sample yields around 130,000 clones, less than 85% seen once. Specimen: PBMCs. Every receptor here comes from a man younger than 40 in good health and CMV-seronegative.

The CDR3 nucleotides are TGTGCCAGCAGCGTAGGGGCCCGACAGTTCTTC. This codes for CASSVGARQFF. V usage is TRBV9 and J usage is TRBJ2-1, with unresolved D. This CDR3 comprises 11 residues. The germline CDR1 and CDR2 sequences are SGDLS and YYNGEE. Trimming shortened V by 0 bases and J by 13 bases, and 8 bases separated the two germline ends.

In the case of this clone: Because the CDR3's place on the DNA is in doubt, the DNA is left out and the CDR3 is given as listed by TCRdb. The chain employs TRBV28 and TRBJ2-3; TRBD1 reflects the table's D call only, with no check against the DNA. CDR1 is MDHEN and CDR2 is SYDVKM in the germline V gene. With termini counted, the CDR3 has 17 amino acids. Here the CDR3 reads CASSTSGQGPRTDTQYF.

The chain has TRBV12-5 and TRBJ2-3, with 10 bases lining up with TRBD2. Per the germline V gene, CDR1 is LGHNT and CDR2 is FRNRAP. This CDR3 has 17 residues. V dropped 1 base and J dropped 0; count of bases not matched to a gene: 4. CDR3 nucleotide sequence: TGTGCTAGTGGTTTGGGACTAGCGGGCGCTAGCACAGATACGCAGTATTTT. This encodes CASGLGLAGASTDTQYF. Full variable domain (outside the CDR3, taken from reference TRBV12-5 and TRBJ2-3): DARVTQTPRHKVTEMGQEVTMRCQPILGHNTVFWYRQTMMQGLELLAYFRNRAPLDDSGMPKDRFSAEMPDATLATLKIQPSEPRDSAVYFCASGLGLAGASTDTQYFGPGTRLTVL.

This chain uses TRBV6-4 with TRBJ1-1; maybe TRBD1 (5 bases). Between the trimmed V and J ends, which lost 5 bases and 4 bases, there was a span of 11 bases. This CDR3 contains 13 residues. The germline CDR1 and CDR2 sequences are MRHNA and SNTAGT. The chain's CDR3 is CASSKTVFTEAFF. The CDR3 DNA is TGTGCCAGCAGTAAGACAGTCTTCACTGAAGCTTTCTTT.

The rearrangement joins TRBV9 to TRBJ2-1, with TRBD2 matching over 12 bases. The length of the CDR3 is 16 residues. CDR1 and CDR2 from the germline V gene are SGDLS and YYNGEE. V was clipped by 0 bases and J by 7 bases; unmatched bases: 5. CDR3 protein: CASSVVGLAGFNEQFF. CDR3 bases: TGTGCCAGCAGCGTAGTTGGACTAGCGGGGTTTAATGAGCAGTTCTTC.

V and J are TRBV2 and TRBJ2-3; 9 bases agree with TRBD2. The CDR3 runs 19 residues. With 6 bases clipped from V and 4 bases from J, the junction kept 20 bases outside the gene matches. Germline CDR1 is SNHLY and CDR2 is FYNNEI. CDR3 loop: CASSYSPETSGPPPDTQYF. The CDR3 region has the DNA TGTGCCAGCAGCTATTCACCAGAGACTAGCGGCCCACCGCCAGATACGCAGTATTTT.

The chain links TRBV14 to TRBJ2-6; D may be TRBD1 (6 bases). The CDR3 extends over 16 amino acids. Germline CDR1 and CDR2: SGHDN and FVKESK. The V and J ends lost 2 bases and 5 bases respectively, with 13 bases between them. The chain's CDR3 is CASSQTQGRRANVLTF. CDR3 nucleotides: TGTGCCAGCAGCCAAACTCAGGGGCGGAGGGCCAACGTCCTGACTTTC.

The chain links TRBV11-2 to TRBJ2-3; the match to TRBD2 covers 10 bases. Trimming removed 1 base from V and 4 bases from J; junction bases left unmatched: 5. The germline V gene has CDR1 SGHAT and CDR2 FQNNGV. The CDR3 extends over 16 amino acids. CDR3 residues: CASSLALAGVSDTQYF. The CDR3 DNA follows: TGTGCCAGCAGCTTAGCCCTAGCGGGAGTCTCAGATACGCAGTATTTT.

This chain links TRBV11-2 with TRBJ1-1; no clear D gene. This CDR3 spans 14 amino acids. Trimming cost V 1 base and J 1 base, with 7 bases left between them. CDR1 and CDR2 from the germline V gene are SGHAT and FQNNGV. CDR3 region: CASSLGFGNTEAFF. CDR3 nucleotide sequence: TGTGCCAGCAGCTTAGGCTTCGGGAACACTGAAGCTTTCTTT.

DNA of the CDR3: TGTGCCAGTAGTAACCTGGGACAGGGGGTGAGCAATCAGCCCCAGCATTTT. This codes for CASSNLGQGVSNQPQHF. The chain employs TRBV19 and TRBJ1-5, with TRBD1 matching over 11 bases. Per the germline V gene, CDR1 is LNHDA and CDR2 is SQIVND (reference sequence). The CDR3 spans 17 residues. Losses at the gene ends were 4 bases for V and 1 base for J; bases not matched to a gene: 6.

V and J are TRBV18 and TRBJ2-1; D call uncertain. This CDR3 region has 16 residues. The germline V and J ends were trimmed by 0 bases and 0 bases, with 9 bases remaining between them. Germline values: CDR1 KGHSH, CDR2 LQKENI. The CDR3 loop reads CASSPPFQSSYNEQFF. The CDR3 DNA follows: TGTGCCAGCTCACCACCATTCCAGTCCTCCTACAATGAGCAGTTCTTC.

The chain recombines TRBV19 with TRBJ1-5; D is ambiguous. The V and J ends lost 1 base and 4 bases respectively, with 11 bases between them. CDR3 length equals 15 residues. The germline CDR1 and CDR2 sequences are LNHDA and SQIVND (reference sequence). The CDR3 nucleotides are TGTGCCAGTAGTATAGCCCGACACAGTAATCAGCCCCAGCATTTT. Protein product: CASSIARHSNQPQHF.

This clone came up a few times. The chain links TRBV9 to TRBJ2-7, with 9 bases fitting TRBD2. The germline gives CDR1 SGDLS, CDR2 YYNGEE. Trimming cost V 2 bases and J 5 bases; bases outside gene matches: 8. The CDR3 covers 15 residues. The CDR3 sequence is CASSVGGLAGHEQYF. CDR3 nucleotide sequence: TGTGCCAGCAGCGTGGGAGGGCTAGCGGGACACGAGCAGTACTTC.

The rearrangement uses TRBV28 and TRBJ1-5; D not resolved. V was trimmed by 4 bases and J by 7 bases, leaving 5 bases between them. The CDR3 sequence is 11 residues long. From germline, CDR1 is MDHEN and CDR2 SYDVKM. CDR3 bases: TGTGCCAGCAGTTCCCAACAGCCCCAGCATTTT. Protein sequence: CASSSQQPQHF.

This clone was observed a few times. V and J are TRBV6-5 and TRBJ2-7, with 8 bases fitting TRBD1. The CDR3 totals 13 residues. V trimming: 8 bases; J trimming: 3 bases; junction bases outside the gene matches: 6. Looked up from germline, CDR1 is MNHEY and CDR2 is SVGAGI. DNA for the CDR3: TGTGCCAGCCGACAGGGGATCTACTACGAGCAGTACTTC. It encodes CASRQGIYYEQYF.

This sequence joins TRBV2 and TRBJ2-5; TRBD2 agrees at 10 bases. Germline lookup yields CDR1 SNHLY and CDR2 FYNNEI. The CDR3 consists of 16 residues. The V gene end was trimmed by 8 bases and the J gene end by 2 bases; junction bases not matched to a gene: 11. The CDR3 loop reads CASPKETSGFQETQYF. The CDR3 bases are TGTGCCAGCCCGAAGGAGACTAGCGGGTTTCAAGAGACCCAGTACTTC.

CDR3 in DNA: TGTGCCAGCAGCGCCTTACAGGGTTCCCACGAGCAGTACTTC. Protein: CASSALQGSHEQYF. The gene calls are TRBV9 and TRBJ2-7; TRBD1 might be the D (6 bases). Deletions cut 3 bases from V and 5 bases from J, with 15 bases between. From germline, CDR1 is SGDLS and CDR2 YYNGEE. The length of the CDR3 is 14 residues.

The CDR3 spells CASSRRLAGVGGELFF. Here the CDR3 DNA reads TGTGCCAGCAGCCGCCGACTAGCGGGAGTCGGCGGGGAGCTGTTTTTT. This chain connects TRBV11-2 to TRBJ2-2; 12 bases align to TRBD2. Per the germline V gene, CDR1 is SGHAT and CDR2 is FQNNGV. With V trimmed by 5 bases and J by 7 bases, 8 bases remained unmatched. The CDR3 is 16 amino acids.

The rearrangement joins TRBV7-9 to TRBJ2-1, with TRBD2 matching 7 bases. The CDR3 is 18 residues long. Trimming cost V 2 bases and J 3 bases; bases outside gene matches: 13. Germline V gene lookup returns CDR1 SEHNR and CDR2 FQNEAQ (reference sequence). This CDR3 reads CASSLQAAWGTNYNEQFF. The CDR3, as DNA: TGTGCCAGCAGCTTACAGGCGGCATGGGGGACTAACTACAATGAGCAGTTCTTC.

The chain uses TRBV6-1 and TRBJ2-7; weak D call: TRBD1 (6 bases). The CDR3 consists of 15 residues. Germline V gives CDR1 MNHNS, CDR2 SASEGT. With 2 bases removed from V and 2 bases from J, the gap between germline ends came to 13 bases. The CDR3 DNA sequence: TGTGCCAGCAGTGAACCAGGGGAAGGGACCTACGAGCAGTACTTC. Protein product: CASSEPGEGTYEQYF.

The gene calls are TRBV10-1 and TRBJ2-1; 9 positions agree with TRBD1. The J segment lost 1 base and the V segment lost 2 bases, leaving 3 bases of the junction unmatched. The germline V gene encodes CDR1 WNHNN and CDR2 SYGVQD (reference sequence). This CDR3 contains 16 residues. The CDR3 loop is CASSELGTGSYNEQFF. CDR3 nucleotide sequence: TGCGCCAGCAGTGAGCTGGGGACAGGGTCCTACAATGAGCAGTTCTTC.

The V call is TRBV7-6, the J call TRBJ2-7; 7 positions match TRBD2. This CDR3 has 18 residues. CDR1 SGHVS and CDR2 FNYEAQ come from the germline V gene. V was clipped by 0 bases and J by 2 bases; unmatched bases: 13. The DNA of the CDR3 is TGTGCCAGCAGCTTAGCGGGGGGGAGGACCCATGGAACCTACGAGCAGTACTTC. Amino acids: CASSLAGGRTHGTYEQYF.